The T cell receptor (beta chain) under discussion was sequenced for a study of shared clonotypes between healthy human individuals. Study as a whole: Researchers assigned three CD4 naive, three CD4 memory, two CD8 naive and one CD8 memory plate to each donor. Study results and limitations: A few donors had around 5% of their naive CD4 clonotypes in common. Genetic and exposure-history diversity was limited by the small donor number. Clonotypes not shared had lower generation probabilities than those common to all four donors.

Sequencing used immunoSEQ multiplex PCR; TCRdb keeps in-frame clones, though not all of them. The sample shows about 1.1 million clones, about 72% of them seen only once. The V end was cut by 4 bases, the J end by 4 bases, with 13 bases between. CDR1 and CDR2 from the germline V gene are SNHLY and FYNNEI. This CDR3 has 15 amino acids. This clone was observed once. Its specificity is not known. The clonotype comes from a man aged 18 to 30 in good health. Some clones in this sample may be carry-over from other donors' samples. Sequences were obtained from memory CD4+ T cells from PBMCs. Subset noted: CD45RA-negative fraction. The chain has TRBV2 and TRBJ2-2, with a possible D match to TRBD2 (7 bases). This chain's CDR3 is CASSVAGASTGELFF. The CDR3 DNA follows: TGTGCCAGCAGTGTTGCGGGGGCCTCCACCGGGGAGCTGTTTTTT.